This T cell receptor beta chain was found in a study of a mutant IDH1 vaccine in newly diagnosed glioma. As for the study in general: Of treated patients, approximately 60% were men and roughly 40% women, averaging 40.4 years. Patients arrived already treated with radiotherapy, temozolomide, or both, most having had both.

Study observations and caveats: Pseudoprogression appeared unlinked to shifts in leading peripheral T cell clonotypes. Detectable vaccine-induced immune responses arose in more than 85% of patients.

TCRdb's copy holds only in-frame clones and misses some; the assay was immunoSEQ multiplex PCR. The sample contains about 88,000 clones, about 80% of which appear only once. The time point denotes: baseline, week 1 (first vaccination visit). Treatment described: pre-vaccination baseline after standard-of-care therapy. CDR1 and CDR2 from the germline V gene are SGHDN and FVKESK. Trimming took 9 bases from V and 6 from J; bases not matched to a gene: 10. CDR3 length: 14 residues. On this clone: Its antigen is still unknown.

V and J are TRBV14 and TRBJ1-4; 7 positions match TRBD1. The material was PBMCs, obtained from a glioma patient treated with radiotherapy, temozolomide or both. The receptor's source is a middle-aged man with glioma. Some clones in this sample may be carry-over from other donors' samples. The CDR3 DNA reads as TGTGCCAGTAGCTCGACAGGGTTAGATGAAAAACTGTTTTTT. It is translated as CASSSTGLDEKLFF.